This T cell receptor beta chain was recorded in a study of blood T cell repertoires in COVID-19. Profiling relied on immunoSEQ multiplex PCR, and the TCRdb table lists in-frame clones only, not all of them. The table lists around 200,000 clones, 70% to 90% of them singletons. The V end was cut by 0 bases, the J end by 0 bases, with 10 bases between. From germline, CDR1 is SGHKS and CDR2 YYEKEE (reference sequence). The CDR3 covers 16 residues. The chain has TRBV5-5 and TRBJ1-3; no clear D. The specimen sequenced was peripheral blood. This clonotype was obtained from a man aged 40-55 years with acute or convalescent COVID-19. The CDR3 coding sequence is TGTGCCAGCAGCTTGGTGTTTGAGATCTCTGGAAACACCATATATTTT. Encoded protein: CASSLVFEISGNTIYF. The full variable domain, with the rest looked up from reference TRBV5-5 and TRBJ1-3, is DAGVTQSPTHLIKTRGQQVTLRCSPISGHKSVSWYQQVLGQGPQFIFQYYEKEERGRGNFPDRFSARQFPNYSSELNVNALLLGDSALYLCASSLVFEISGNTIYFGEGSWLTVV.